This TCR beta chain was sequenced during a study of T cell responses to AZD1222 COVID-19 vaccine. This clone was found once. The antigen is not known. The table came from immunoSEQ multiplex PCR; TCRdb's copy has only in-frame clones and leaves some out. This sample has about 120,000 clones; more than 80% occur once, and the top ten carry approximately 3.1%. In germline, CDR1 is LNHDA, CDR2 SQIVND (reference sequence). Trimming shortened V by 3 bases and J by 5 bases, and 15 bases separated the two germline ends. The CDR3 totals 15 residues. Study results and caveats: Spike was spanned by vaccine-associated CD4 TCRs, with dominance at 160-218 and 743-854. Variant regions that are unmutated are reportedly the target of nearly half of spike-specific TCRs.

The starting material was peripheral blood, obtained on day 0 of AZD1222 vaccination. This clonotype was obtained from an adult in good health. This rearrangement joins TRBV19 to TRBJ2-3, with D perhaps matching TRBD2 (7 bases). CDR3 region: CASSIGAGTRDTQYF. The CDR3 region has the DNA TGTGCCAGTAGTATTGGAGCGGGGACAAGAGATACGCAGTATTTT.